The entry below describes one T cell receptor beta chain. RNA was extracted with the RNeasy kit, and a quantity of roughly 0.5 to 1 ug was reverse transcribed using random hexamers. With immunoSEQ multiplex PCR, TCR beta CDR3 was amplified across 54 Vbeta and 13 Jbeta. TCRdb processed the immunoSEQ multiplex PCR reads anew with MiXCR; each CDR3 protein has one entry. The data contain around 99,000 distinct CDR3 sequences, 90% to 98% of them singletons. This sample was included in a study of CD8 T cells in Susac syndrome. TEMRA cells underwent FACS enrichment and CD8+ and CD4+ T cells underwent negative isolation. The CDR3 spans 19 residues. Germline CDR1 reads DFQATT; CDR2 reads SNEGSKA (reference sequence). V was pared by 0 bases and J by 4 bases, with 16 bases of the junction left unmatched.

The sample taken for sequencing was CD4+ T cells from PBMCs. This rearrangement joins TRBV20-1 to TRBJ2-3; TRBD2 agrees at 10 bases. The receptor was isolated from a human donor in good health. In nucleotides, the CDR3 is TGCAGTGCTAGAGATGTTCTAGCGGGGGAATTGGAGGGGGCAGATACGCAGTATTTT. This codes for CSARDVLAGELEGADTQYF.